The 32 T cell receptor beta chains below come from one sample, sequenced in a study of control samples from healthy donors and cancer patients. The protocol was immunoSEQ multiplex PCR, while the TCRdb copy is restricted to in-frame clones and leaves out a portion. Of about 230,000 clones listed, almost 85% are singletons. The specimen was PBMCs. The receptors were sampled from a woman aged 55-70 years with lung cancer.

V and J are TRBV5-1 and TRBJ1-3; D gene uncertain. V was clipped by 4 bases and J by 2 bases, with 10 bases between them. The germline gives CDR1 SGHRS, CDR2 YFSETQ. The CDR3 totals 14 residues. The chain's CDR3 is CASSATVTGNTIYF. Written as DNA, the CDR3 is TGCGCCAGCAGCGCTACAGTTACTGGAAACACCATATATTTT.

The J gene is TRBJ2-5, the V gene TRBV11-2; D unresolved. V dropped 3 bases and J dropped 7 bases, with 12 bases sitting between them. The CDR3 spans 13 residues. Germline loops: CDR1 SGHAT, CDR2 FQNNGV. CDR3 sequence (DNA): TGTGCCAGCAGCTTTGACGGATTTAGGACCCAGTACTTC. It translates to CASSFDGFRTQYF.

A remark on this clone: Other nucleotide sequences in the sample specify the same CDR3. Here the CDR3 reads CASSPQGLNTEAFF. CDR3 DNA sequence: TGTGCCAGCTCACCACAGGGCCTGAACACTGAAGCTTTCTTT. The genes are TRBV18 and TRBJ1-1, with D uncertain. The CDR3 totals 14 residues. The ends were cut back, 1 base at V and 0 bases at J, with 6 bases in the middle. Germline-derived CDR1 and CDR2 are KGHSH and LQKENI.

The V gene is TRBV7-3, the J gene TRBJ2-2; the D gene is possibly TRBD2 (6 bases). Per the germline V gene, CDR1 is SGHTA and CDR2 is FQGTGA. Deletions cut 3 bases from V and 0 bases from J, with 8 bases between. CDR3 length: 15 residues. The CDR3 region is CASSFGTANTGELFF. The CDR3 region has the DNA TGTGCCAGCAGCTTCGGGACTGCGAACACCGGGGAGCTGTTTTTT. The whole variable domain, filled in from reference TRBV7-3 and TRBJ2-2, reads GAGVSQTPSNKVTEKGKYVELRCDPISGHTALYWYRQSLGQGPEFLIYFQGTGAADDSGLPNDRFFAVRPEGSVSTLKIQRTERGDSAVYLCASSFGTANTGELFFGEGSRLTVL.

About this clone: Germline is not matched at one junction end, which may reflect a read error. V gene TRBV12-3 or TRBV12-4 combines with J gene TRBJ1-1; D ambiguous. The CDR3 length is 13 residues. The CDR3 protein is CASILPPGTEAFF. For the CDR3, the DNA is TGTGCCAGCATTTTACCCCCGGGCACTGAAGCTTTCTTT.

V usage is TRBV7-2 and J usage is TRBJ1-3; D unresolved. The germline V gene has CDR1 SGHTA and CDR2 FQGNSA. The V end lost 0 bases, the J end lost 0 bases, and 6 bases lay between the germline ends. This CDR3 region has 15 residues. DNA for the CDR3: TGTGCCAGCAGCTTAGCGGGGTACTCTGGAAACACCATATATTTT. Translation gives CASSLAGYSGNTIYF.

The chain recombines TRBV7-2 with TRBJ1-5, with D unclear. Germline CDR1 SGHTA, CDR2 FQGNSA. V was cut by 0 bases and J by 5 bases, with 11 bases left in between. There are 15 residues in the CDR3. The CDR3 sequence: CASSLASGGHQPQHF. CDR3 DNA sequence: TGTGCCAGCAGCTTAGCATCGGGAGGGCATCAGCCCCAGCATTTT.

The chain combines TRBV19 with TRBJ1-1; D unresolved. There are 12 residues in the CDR3. The ends were cut back, 5 bases at V and 6 bases at J, with 10 bases in the middle. Germline CDR1 reads LNHDA; CDR2 reads SQIVND (reference sequence). This chain's CDR3 is CASSSQASEAFF. The CDR3 coding sequence is TGTGCCAGTAGTTCCCAAGCGTCTGAAGCTTTCTTT.

This clone turned up a few times. V is TRBV11-3 and J is TRBJ2-5, with 11 bases that match TRBD1. Trimming at V came to 5 bases and at J to 4 bases, leaving 6 bases not matched to a gene. The germline gives CDR1 SGHNT, CDR2 YENEEA. This CDR3 has 15 amino acids. CDR3: CASSIGQGAGETQYF. The CDR3 region has the DNA TGTGCCAGCAGCATCGGACAGGGGGCTGGAGAGACCCAGTACTTC.

The rearrangement joins TRBV10-3 to TRBJ1-6, with 10 bases that match TRBD1. The CDR3 extends over 16 amino acids. The germline gives CDR1 ENHRY, CDR2 SYGVKD. The V segment lost 5 bases and the J segment 8 bases; nucleotides outside the gene matches: 9. CDR3 sequence: CAISKGQGISDSPLHF. The CDR3 nucleotides are TGTGCCATCAGTAAGGGACAGGGGATTTCGGATTCACCCCTCCACTTT.

As regards this clone: At the DNA level, this CDR3 is encoded by other sequences in the same sample as well. The CDR3 reads CAWSVGGASYEQYF. Written as DNA, the CDR3 is TGTGCCTGGAGTGTGGGAGGAGCTTCCTACGAGCAGTACTTC. The V call is TRBV30, the J call TRBJ2-7, with D possibly being TRBD2 (6 bases). V dropped 0 bases and J dropped 1 base, with 10 bases sitting between them. The CDR3 totals 14 residues. Germline lookup yields CDR1 GTSNPN and CDR2 SVGIG (reference sequence).

V usage is TRBV7-3 and J usage is TRBJ1-1, with a tentative D call TRBD1 (6 bases). The CDR3 spans 14 residues. V was pared by 5 bases and J by 7 bases, with 17 bases between. Looked up from germline, CDR1 is SGHTA and CDR2 is FQGTGA. The CDR3 here is CASSPLGGAGEAFF. CDR3 nucleotide sequence: TGTGCCAGCAGCCCCCTTGGGGGGGCCGGTGAAGCTTTCTTT. The full variable domain, its missing parts supplied by reference TRBV7-3 and TRBJ1-1, is GAGVSQTPSNKVTEKGKYVELRCDPISGHTALYWYRQSLGQGPEFLIYFQGTGAADDSGLPNDRFFAVRPEGSVSTLKIQRTERGDSAVYLCASSPLGGAGEAFFGQGTRLTVV.

V and J are TRBV9 and TRBJ1-2, with a possible D match to TRBD1 (5 bases). CDR1 and CDR2 from the germline V gene are SGDLS and YYNGEE. Trimming took 2 bases from V and 7 from J, leaving 9 bases between them. The CDR3 has 12 residues. The CDR3 sequence: CASSVTGVGYTF. In DNA form, the CDR3 reads TGTGCCAGCAGCGTCACAGGTGTTGGCTACACCTTC.

The CDR3 loop is CASSHGGDYGYTF. As DNA, the CDR3 is TGTGCCAGCAGCCACGGGGGCGACTATGGCTACACCTTC. The rearrangement joins TRBV4-2 to TRBJ1-2; the D gene is possibly TRBD1 (6 bases). Germline V gene sequence: CDR1 LGHNA, CDR2 YNFKEQ. Trimming cost V 3 bases and J 3 bases, with 8 bases left between them. The CDR3 contains 13 residues.

Concerning this clone: The sample carries other DNA sequences with the same CDR3. V is TRBV7-9 and J is TRBJ2-7, with D perhaps matching TRBD1 or TRBD2 (5 bases each). Germline CDR1 and CDR2: SEHNR and FQNEAQ (reference sequence). V lost 3 bases and J 7 bases, leaving 10 bases between the germline ends. This CDR3 is built from 12 residues. The CDR3 nucleotides read TGTGCCAGCAGCTTGGTGGGGGTTGAGCAGTACTTC. It translates to CASSLVGVEQYF.

The chain uses TRBV5-1 and TRBJ1-1; 8 positions agree with TRBD1. Trimming at V came to 3 bases and at J to 5 bases, leaving 9 bases not matched to a gene. Germline values: CDR1 SGHRS, CDR2 YFSETQ. This CDR3 is 15 amino acids long. DNA for the CDR3: TGCGCCAGCAGCTCCGACAGGGGAGGAGGTACTGAAGCTTTCTTT. Its protein is CASSSDRGGGTEAFF.

This chain links TRBV2 with TRBJ2-6; either TRBD1 or TRBD2 may fit D (5 bases each). The CDR3 runs to 14 residues. Germline CDR1 is SNHLY and CDR2 is FYNNEI. Trimming took 8 bases from V and 2 from J, leaving 10 bases between them. The CDR3 DNA sequence: TGTGCCAGCGGCCGGGGCACTGGGGCCAACGTCCTGACTTTC. This sequence encodes CASGRGTGANVLTF.

This clone was observed a handful of times. V is TRBV11-3 and J is TRBJ2-3, with no clear D. The germline gives CDR1 SGHNT, CDR2 YENEEA. This CDR3 region has 13 residues. V dropped 6 bases and J dropped 1 base, with 8 bases sitting between them. The CDR3 DNA is TGTGCCAGCAGTTCCGAAGGCACAGATACGCAGTATTTT. Translated, it gives CASSSEGTDTQYF.

CDR3 sequence: CASSLEGGLTYEQYF. CDR3 coding DNA: TGTGCCAGCAGTTTAGAGGGGGGGCTAACCTACGAGCAGTACTTC. The chain combines TRBV28 with TRBJ2-7, with D perhaps matching TRBD2 (7 bases). Germline-derived CDR1 and CDR2 are MDHEN and SYDVKM. With 2 bases removed from V and 2 bases from J, the gap between germline ends came to 13 bases. The CDR3 is 15 amino acids.

The V and J genes are TRBV7-6 and TRBJ2-5, with TRBD2 matching 9 bases. The CDR3 spans 15 residues. Germline V gives CDR1 SGHVS, CDR2 FNYEAQ. V trimming: 0 bases; J trimming: 1 base; junction bases outside the gene matches: 0. The CDR3 DNA reads as TGTGCCAGCAGCTTAGCGACTAGCGGCCAAGAGACCCAGTACTTC. Translated: CASSLATSGQETQYF.

The J gene is TRBJ1-3, the V gene TRBV9, with D maybe TRBD1 (5 bases). Trimming cost V 3 bases and J 4 bases, with 5 bases left between them. The CDR3 is made up of 12 amino acids. Germline values: CDR1 SGDLS, CDR2 YYNGEE. CDR3 loop: CASSEGGNTIYF. The CDR3 bases are TGTGCCAGCAGCGAGGGGGGAAACACCATATATTTT.

The gene calls are TRBV7-3 and TRBJ2-1; tentatively, D is TRBD1 (7 bases). The length of the CDR3 is 16 residues. The V end lost 3 bases, the J end lost 7 bases, and 19 bases lay between the germline ends. Germline assignment: CDR1 SGHTA and CDR2 FQGTGA. The CDR3 DNA sequence: TGTGCCAGCAGCTTGCGGACAGGTTCGGGGGTGAATGAGCAGTTCTTC. This codes for CASSLRTGSGVNEQFF.

The V gene is TRBV4-1, the J gene TRBJ1-5, with D possibly TRBD1 on 5 matching bases. Trimming took off 5 bases at V and 7 bases at J, with 21 bases between the two ends. CDR1 is MGHRA and CDR2 is YSYEKL in the germline V gene. The CDR3 covers 16 residues. CDR3 protein: CASSSTADGGSQPQHF. The CDR3 DNA reads as TGCGCCAGCAGCTCGACGGCGGACGGGGGTAGCCAGCCCCAGCATTTT.

The chain links TRBV5-6 to TRBJ2-5, with 11 bases fitting TRBD1. This CDR3 contains 17 residues. The junction had 12 bases not matched to a gene; V was cut back by 1 base and J by 7 bases. Germline V gene data show CDR1 as SGHDT and CDR2 as YYEEEE. This CDR3 is CASSLFSRDRGWATQYF. As DNA, the CDR3 is TGTGCCAGCAGCTTGTTTTCCCGGGACAGGGGGTGGGCGACCCAGTACTTC.

This clone was picked up one time. The V and J genes are TRBV7-3 and TRBJ2-2; D is ambiguous. There are 12 residues in the CDR3. Per the germline V gene, CDR1 is SGHTA and CDR2 is FQGTGA. Between the trimmed V and J ends, which lost 5 bases and 5 bases, there was a span of 6 bases. The CDR3 sequence: CASSVITGELFF. The DNA of the CDR3 is TGTGCCAGCAGCGTAATAACCGGGGAGCTGTTTTTT. Supplemented by reference TRBV7-3 and TRBJ2-2, the full variable domain reads GAGVSQTPSNKVTEKGKYVELRCDPISGHTALYWYRQSLGQGPEFLIYFQGTGAADDSGLPNDRFFAVRPEGSVSTLKIQRTERGDSAVYLCASSVITGELFFGEGSRLTVL.

The chain joins TRBV2 to TRBJ2-7, with TRBD2 identical over 8 bases. There are 14 residues in the CDR3. With 5 bases clipped from V and 4 bases from J, the junction kept 7 bases outside the gene matches. CDR1 is SNHLY and CDR2 is FYNNEI in the germline V gene. The CDR3 here is CASSFQRESYEQYF. In DNA form, the CDR3 reads TGTGCCAGCAGTTTCCAGCGGGAGTCTTACGAGCAGTACTTC.

The chain is built from TRBV27 and TRBJ2-1; TRBD2 aligns across 10 bases. Germline V lookup: CDR1 MNHEY, CDR2 SMNVEV (reference sequence). This CDR3 has 17 residues. V gave up 7 bases and J gave up 0 bases; unmatched junction bases: 9. The chain's CDR3 is CASTPRTSGSSYNEQFF. The DNA for the CDR3 is TGTGCCAGCACTCCCCGGACTAGCGGAAGCTCCTACAATGAGCAGTTCTTC.

The CDR3 nucleotides read TGTGCCAGAAGCCTCCCCGTTAGCAAGGCGTCCTACGAGCAGTACTTC. This sequence encodes CARSLPVSKASYEQYF. The chain uses TRBV7-5 and TRBJ2-7; the table's D call, TRBD2, has no DNA check behind it. TRBV7-5 is an annotated pseudogene. There are 16 residues in the CDR3.

This chain links TRBV3-1 (or the pseudogene TRBV3-2) with TRBJ2-1; D is perhaps TRBD1 (6 bases). Per germline, CDR1 LGHDT and CDR2 YNNKEL (reference sequence). CDR3 length: 15 residues. With 3 bases removed from V and 4 bases from J, the gap between germline ends came to 13 bases. CDR3 bases: TGTGCCAGCAGCCACGAGGGGGTTATATACAATGAGCAGTTCTTC. It is translated as CASSHEGVIYNEQFF.

The rearrangement joins TRBV5-5 to TRBJ1-1, with D possibly matching TRBD1 (5 bases). Trimming shortened V by 3 bases and J by 6 bases, and 15 bases separated the two germline ends. The CDR3 contains 14 residues. Germline V gives CDR1 SGHKS, CDR2 YYEKEE (reference sequence). CDR3 region: CASSWGPVGAEAFF. In DNA, the CDR3 is TGTGCCAGCAGCTGGGGTCCCGTGGGGGCTGAAGCTTTCTTT.

Details on this clone: This specimen includes other DNA sequences encoding the same CDR3. This chain links TRBV3-1 (or the pseudogene TRBV3-2) with TRBJ2-3; weak D call: TRBD2 (5 bases). The CDR3 spans 13 residues. Germline V gene lookup returns CDR1 LGHDT and CDR2 YNNKEL (reference sequence). V lost 3 bases to trimming and J lost 1 base, with 5 bases between them. The CDR3 spells CASSQRGTDTQYF. The CDR3 region has the DNA TGTGCCAGCAGCCAGAGGGGCACAGATACGCAGTATTTT.

This sequence joins TRBV7-2 and TRBJ2-4; 12 nucleotides line up with TRBD2. Looked up from germline, CDR1 is SGHTA and CDR2 is FQGNSA. CDR3 length: 17 residues. Unmatched junction bases numbered 6, after V lost 3 bases and J lost 3 bases. The CDR3 sequence is CASSLRLAGVGKNIQYF. The CDR3 nucleotides read TGTGCCAGCAGCTTGAGACTAGCGGGGGTCGGCAAAAACATTCAGTACTTC.